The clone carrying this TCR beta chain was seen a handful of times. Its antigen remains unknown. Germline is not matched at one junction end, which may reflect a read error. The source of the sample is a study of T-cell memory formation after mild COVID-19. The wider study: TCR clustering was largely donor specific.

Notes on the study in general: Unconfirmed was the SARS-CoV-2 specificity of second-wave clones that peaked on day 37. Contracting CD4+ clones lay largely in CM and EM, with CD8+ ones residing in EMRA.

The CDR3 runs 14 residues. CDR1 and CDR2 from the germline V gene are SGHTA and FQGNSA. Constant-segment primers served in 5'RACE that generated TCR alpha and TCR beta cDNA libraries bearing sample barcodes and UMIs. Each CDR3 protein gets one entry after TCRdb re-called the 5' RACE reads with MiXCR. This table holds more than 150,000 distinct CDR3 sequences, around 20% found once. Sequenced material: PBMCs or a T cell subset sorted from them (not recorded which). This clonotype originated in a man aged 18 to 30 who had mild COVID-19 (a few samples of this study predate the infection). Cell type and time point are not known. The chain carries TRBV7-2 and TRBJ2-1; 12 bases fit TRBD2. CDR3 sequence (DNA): TGTGCCAGCAGCCTAGCGGGGGGGCGGGATGAGCAGTTCTTC. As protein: CASSLAGGRDEQFF.